These T cell receptor beta chains were read from a single sample in a study of cytomegalovirus exposure and HLA in healthy donors. Repertoires were generated with immunoSEQ multiplex PCR, while TCRdb's copy carries only in-frame clones and drops some. The repertoire holds roughly 130,000 clones, with approximately 80% as singletons. Sequencing used PBMCs. The source is a male donor in good health and CMV-seropositive. Each CDR3 is given with its conserved first and last residue. Fields, in order: J gene, D gene, V gene, clone size, CDR3 protein, CDR3 DNA. D genes are given only for firm matches. Size is omitted from some rows. Given values are once, few, many or a class for expanded clones.

J gene: TRBJ1-2
D gene: .
V gene: TRBV19
clone size: .
CDR3 protein: CASSIRRENNYGYTF
CDR3 DNA: TGTGCCAGTAGTATTCGCCGAGAGAATAACTATGGCTACACCTTC

J gene: TRBJ2-5
D gene: TRBD1
V gene: TRBV7-2
clone size: .
CDR3 protein: CASSLDRGRETQYF
CDR3 DNA: TGTGCCAGCAGCTTAGACAGGGGGCGAGAGACCCAGTACTTC

J gene: TRBJ2-1
D gene: .
V gene: TRBV2
clone size: once
CDR3 protein: CASSATAPSYNEQFF
CDR3 DNA: TGTGCCAGCAGTGCGACAGCCCCTTCCTACAATGAGCAGTTCTTC

J gene: TRBJ2-1
D gene: .
V gene: TRBV19
clone size: .
CDR3 protein: CATGWTYNEQFF
CDR3 DNA: TGTGCCACCGGGTGGACCTACAATGAGCAGTTCTTC

J gene: TRBJ2-5
D gene: .
V gene: TRBV21-1
clone size: .
CDR3 protein: CASSKALVFGETQYF
CDR3 DNA: TGTGCCAGCAGCAAAGCGCTAGTGTTCGGGGAGACCCAGTACTTC

J gene: TRBJ2-7
D gene: .
V gene: TRBV21-1
clone size: few
CDR3 protein: CASSEDRQITYEQYF
CDR3 DNA: TGTGCCAGCAGCGAGGACAGACAAATAACCTACGAGCAGTACTTC

J gene: TRBJ1-1
D gene: .
V gene: TRBV7-2
clone size: .
CDR3 protein: CASSLGWGGLTEAFF
CDR3 DNA: TGTGCCAGCAGCTTAGGATGGGGAGGTCTCACTGAAGCTTTCTTT

J gene: TRBJ2-4
D gene: .
V gene: TRBV5-1
clone size: .
CDR3 protein: CASSSRGSEPQTNIQYF
CDR3 DNA: TGCGCCAGCAGCTCCCGCGGTAGCGAACCCCAAACGAACATTCAGTACTTC

J gene: TRBJ2-7
D gene: .
V gene: TRBV30
clone size: .
CDR3 protein: CAWSSGENYEQYF
CDR3 DNA: TGTGCCTGGAGCTCGGGAGAAAACTACGAGCAGTACTTC

J gene: TRBJ2-1
D gene: .
V gene: TRBV5-4
clone size: .
CDR3 protein: CASSSTSIGNEQFF
CDR3 DNA: TGTGCCAGCAGCTCAACTAGCATTGGCAATGAGCAGTTCTTC

J gene: TRBJ1-1
D gene: .
V gene: TRBV6-6
clone size: .
CDR3 protein: CASRADTEAFF
CDR3 DNA: TGTGCCAGCAGGGCAGACACTGAAGCTTTCTTT

J gene: TRBJ2-7
D gene: .
V gene: TRBV28
clone size: few
CDR3 protein: CASGGNSYEQYF
CDR3 DNA: TGTGCCAGCGGGGGGAACTCCTACGAGCAGTACTTC

J gene: TRBJ1-5
D gene: .
V gene: TRBV28
clone size: hyperexpanded
CDR3 protein: CASSLVVGTKPQHF
CDR3 DNA: TGTGCCAGCAGTTTAGTAGTTGGGACAAAGCCCCAGCATTTT

J gene: TRBJ2-3
D gene: .
V gene: TRBV19
clone size: few
CDR3 protein: CASSIGEGEGTDTQYF
CDR3 DNA: TGTGCCAGTAGTATAGGTGAAGGAGAGGGCACAGATACGCAGTATTTT

J gene: TRBJ1-2
D gene: .
V gene: TRBV28
clone size: .
CDR3 protein: CASSVQRYGYTF
CDR3 DNA: TGTGCCAGCAGTGTACAGAGATATGGCTACACCTTC

J gene: TRBJ1-2
D gene: .
V gene: TRBV28
clone size: .
CDR3 protein: CASSAGVYGYTF
CDR3 DNA: TGTGCCAGCAGTGCCGGGGTTTATGGCTACACCTTC

J gene: TRBJ2-7
D gene: TRBD2
V gene: TRBV6-5
clone size: .
CDR3 protein: CASSIGRDSYEQYF
CDR3 DNA: TGTGCCAGCAGTATCGGGAGGGACTCCTACGAGCAGTACTTC

J gene: TRBJ1-1
D gene: .
V gene: TRBV14
clone size: .
CDR3 protein: CASSLGRDTEAFF
CDR3 DNA: TGTGCCAGCAGCCTGGGGAGGGACACTGAAGCTTTCTTT

J gene: TRBJ2-7
D gene: TRBD2
V gene: TRBV7-2
clone size: few
CDR3 protein: CASSPGLAGAFEQYF
CDR3 DNA: TGTGCCAGCAGCCCAGGACTAGCGGGAGCTTTTGAGCAGTACTTC

J gene: TRBJ1-4
D gene: .
V gene: TRBV9
clone size: .
CDR3 protein: CASSVEGATNEKLFF
CDR3 DNA: TGTGCCAGCAGCGTAGAGGGAGCAACTAATGAAAAACTGTTTTTT

J gene: TRBJ2-7
D gene: .
V gene: TRBV19
clone size: .
CDR3 protein: CASRGPTEQYF
CDR3 DNA: TGTGCCAGTAGGGGGCCCACCGAGCAGTACTTC

J gene: TRBJ1-6
D gene: .
V gene: TRBV5-1
clone size: .
CDR3 protein: CASSLTRTAGSPLHF
CDR3 DNA: TGCGCCAGCAGCTTGACGAGAACTGCGGGTTCACCCCTCCACTTT

J gene: TRBJ2-5
D gene: .
V gene: TRBV7-3
clone size: .
CDR3 protein: CASSLMRQTQETQYF
CDR3 DNA: TGTGCCAGCAGCTTAATGAGACAGACCCAAGAGACCCAGTACTTC

J gene: TRBJ2-7
D gene: TRBD2
V gene: TRBV7-9
clone size: once
CDR3 protein: CASSLAGGAGVYEQYF
CDR3 DNA: TGTGCCAGCAGCTTAGCGGGCGGTGCGGGGGTCTACGAGCAGTACTTC

J gene: TRBJ2-1
D gene: TRBD2
V gene: TRBV30
clone size: .
CDR3 protein: CAWSAKPSGHNEQFF
CDR3 DNA: TGTGCCTGGAGCGCCAAACCTAGCGGACACAATGAGCAGTTCTTC

J gene: TRBJ2-3
D gene: .
V gene: TRBV28
clone size: few
CDR3 protein: CATARTDTQYF
CDR3 DNA: TGTGCTACAGCCCGCACAGATACGCAGTATTTT

J gene: TRBJ2-2
D gene: TRBD1
V gene: TRBV7-2
clone size: .
CDR3 protein: CASSRQGMGTGELFF
CDR3 DNA: TGTGCCAGCAGCCGACAGGGGATGGGCACCGGGGAGCTGTTTTTT

J gene: TRBJ2-7
D gene: TRBD1
V gene: TRBV28
clone size: .
CDR3 protein: CASSLITGVVREQYF
CDR3 DNA: TGTGCCAGCAGTCTAATTACAGGGGTAGTAAGGGAGCAGTACTTC

J gene: TRBJ2-3
D gene: TRBD2
V gene: TRBV5-4
clone size: .
CDR3 protein: CASSFGGGRADTQYF
CDR3 DNA: TGTGCCAGCAGCTTTGGCGGGGGACGGGCAGATACGCAGTATTTT

J gene: TRBJ2-7
D gene: TRBD1
V gene: TRBV5-4
clone size: .
CDR3 protein: CASSLDRDSLYEQYF
CDR3 DNA: TGTGCCAGCAGCTTGGACCGGGACAGCCTCTACGAGCAGTACTTC

J gene: TRBJ2-2
D gene: .
V gene: TRBV21-1
clone size: .
CDR3 protein: CASSKGDRSNTGELFF
CDR3 DNA: TGTGCCAGCAGCAAAGGTGACAGGTCGAACACCGGGGAGCTGTTTTTT

J gene: TRBJ1-1
D gene: .
V gene: TRBV27
clone size: once
CDR3 protein: CASSLGRGGTEAFF
CDR3 DNA: TGTGCCAGCAGTTTGGGGCGGGGCGGGACTGAAGCTTTCTTT

J gene: TRBJ2-2
D gene: .
V gene: TRBV7-3
clone size: .
CDR3 protein: CASSTSGSPFTGELFF
CDR3 DNA: TGTGCCAGCAGCACATCCGGGAGCCCTTTCACCGGGGAGCTGTTTTTT